This entry lists 20 T cell receptor beta chains sequenced from one sample in a study of cytomegalovirus exposure and HLA in healthy donors. The repertoire was sequenced with immunoSEQ multiplex PCR; TCRdb's copy has only in-frame clones and lacks some. The sample gives tens of thousands of clones, around 94% of which show up once; 3% to 4% is in the top ten. The material sequenced was PBMCs. The receptors were gathered from a woman aged 18-29 years in good health and CMV-seropositive.

The chain joins TRBV5-1 to TRBJ2-3; 7 bases match TRBD2. V was clipped by 1 base and J by 4 bases; unmatched bases: 9. This CDR3 spans 16 amino acids. In germline, CDR1 is SGHRS, CDR2 YFSETQ. The CDR3: CASSLIPGTISDTQYF. DNA of the CDR3: TGCGCCAGCAGCTTGATACCCGGGACTATTTCAGATACGCAGTATTTT.

J is TRBJ2-1 and V is TRBV27; 7 nucleotides match TRBD1. V lost 2 bases to trimming and J lost 3 bases; unmatched junction nucleotides: 13. Germline V gives CDR1 MNHEY, CDR2 SMNVEV (reference sequence). The length of the CDR3 is 18 residues. The CDR3 region has the DNA TGTGCCAGCAGTTTACATATAAACCGGGACAGAAACTACAATGAGCAGTTCTTC. It codes for CASSLHINRDRNYNEQFF.

The rearrangement joins TRBV6-1 to TRBJ1-5; D might be TRBD1 (6 bases). The V gene lost 4 bases and the J gene lost 2 bases, with 15 bases spanning the gap. Germline V gives CDR1 MNHNS, CDR2 SASEGT. The CDR3 has 16 amino acids. CDR3 DNA sequence: TGTGCCAGCAGTGTGGCAGGGGAAGGGGGCAATCAGCCCCAGCATTTT. Its translation: CASSVAGEGGNQPQHF.

The rearrangement links TRBV9 to TRBJ1-1; tentatively, D is TRBD1 (6 bases). CDR3 length: 14 amino acids. Trimming stripped 2 bases from V and 0 bases from J, with 8 bases between. Germline assignment: CDR1 SGDLS and CDR2 YYNGEE. CDR3 in amino acids: CASSVTGLNTEAFF. The CDR3 DNA reads TGTGCCAGCAGCGTTACAGGGTTGAACACTGAAGCTTTCTTT.

The gene calls are TRBV6-5 and TRBJ1-2; possible D gene TRBD1, 5 bases. CDR3 length equals 12 residues. Germline loops: CDR1 MNHEY, CDR2 SVGAGI. V lost 7 bases, J lost 4 bases, and 10 bases lay in between. CDR3 DNA sequence: TGTGCCAGCATGGGGGGGTCCTATGGCTACACCTTC. Translated, it gives CASMGGSYGYTF.

The chain recombines TRBV7-9 with TRBJ1-1; perhaps TRBD1 as D (6 bases). With 1 base removed from V and 0 bases from J, the gap between germline ends came to 9 bases. The CDR3 is 15 amino acids. Germline values: CDR1 SEHNR, CDR2 FQNEAQ (reference sequence). In DNA, the CDR3 is TGTGCCAGCAGCTTAGGGCAGGGGCTGAACACTGAAGCTTTCTTT. Residues: CASSLGQGLNTEAFF.

The genes are TRBV7-8 and TRBJ2-7; weak D call: TRBD1 (6 bases). Trimming stripped 2 bases from V and 1 base from J, with 12 bases between. The CDR3 consists of 15 residues. Germline V gene lookup returns CDR1 SGHVS and CDR2 FQNEAQ. The CDR3 protein is CASSLMGARSYEQYF. CDR3 nucleotides: TGTGCCAGCAGCTTAATGGGGGCGCGTTCCTACGAGCAGTACTTC.

The rearrangement uses TRBV5-4 and TRBJ2-7; the match to TRBD2 covers 8 bases. Germline V lookup: CDR1 SGHNT, CDR2 YYREEE (reference sequence). V trimming: 4 bases; J trimming: 0 bases; junction bases outside the gene matches: 6. The CDR3 is 15 amino acids. In DNA form, the CDR3 reads TGTGCCAGCAGCACAACTAGCGGATTCTCCTACGAGCAGTACTTC. The encoded protein is CASSTTSGFSYEQYF.

The rearrangement uses TRBV6-1 and TRBJ1-4; possible D gene TRBD1, 6 bases. This CDR3 is 15 amino acids long. CDR1 MNHNS and CDR2 SASEGT come from the germline V gene. V was cut by 1 base and J by 7 bases, with 13 bases left in between. CDR3: CASSEVTGTSEKLFF. As DNA, the CDR3 is TGTGCCAGCAGTGAAGTTACAGGGACGAGTGAAAAACTGTTTTTT.

This chain uses TRBV4-2 with TRBJ1-1; 12 bases agree with TRBD1. This CDR3 comprises 16 residues. In germline, CDR1 is LGHNA, CDR2 YNFKEQ. The ends lost 4 bases at V and 3 bases at J; junction bases unmatched: 6. CDR3 sequence reads: CASSPTGQGADTEAFF. CDR3 nucleotides: TGTGCCAGCAGCCCGACGGGACAGGGGGCGGACACTGAAGCTTTCTTT.

This sequence joins TRBV19 and TRBJ2-7; TRBD1 aligns across 7 bases. This CDR3 contains 15 residues. Per germline, CDR1 LNHDA and CDR2 SQIVND (reference sequence). Trimming took 4 bases from V and 0 from J; bases not matched to a gene: 6. The CDR3 DNA sequence: TGTGCCAGTAGTAGGTTGACAGGGAGCTCCTACGAGCAGTACTTC. As protein: CASSRLTGSSYEQYF.

CDR3 DNA: TGTGCCAGCAGTTTTGGCGGGCTCCGGCTGAAGAACACTGAAGCTTTCTTT. It is translated as CASSFGGLRLKNTEAFF. The V gene is TRBV28, the J gene TRBJ1-1, with unresolved D. Germline-derived CDR1 and CDR2 are MDHEN and SYDVKM. CDR3 length: 17 residues. V was clipped by 3 bases and J by 1 base, with 18 bases between them.

The chain combines TRBV28 with TRBJ1-2; possibly TRBD1 for D (6 bases). Germline V gene lookup returns CDR1 MDHEN and CDR2 SYDVKM. CDR3 length equals 13 residues. V lost 5 bases and J 4 bases, leaving 11 bases between the germline ends. The CDR3 region is CASSPQGSYGYTF. CDR3 DNA: TGTGCCAGCAGTCCGCAGGGGAGCTATGGCTACACCTTC.

The CDR3 region is CASSYSTGGPNYGYTF. CDR3 coding DNA: TGTGCCAGCAGTTACTCCACAGGGGGGCCTAACTATGGCTACACCTTC. The rearrangement links TRBV6-6 to TRBJ1-2, with 8 bases aligning to TRBD1. CDR3 size: 16 residues. V trimming: 0 bases; J trimming: 0 bases; junction bases outside the gene matches: 3. Germline CDR1 is MNHNY and CDR2 is SVGAGI (reference sequence).

The chain recombines TRBV4-3 with TRBJ2-1, with 12 bases fitting TRBD1. The V and J ends lost 5 bases and 7 bases, in that order; junction bases with no gene match: 6. Germline assignment: CDR1 LGHNA and CDR2 YSLEER. This CDR3 spans 15 amino acids. The CDR3 loop reads CASSRGTGGGNEQFF. The CDR3 nucleotides are TGCGCCAGCAGCAGGGGGACAGGGGGCGGGAATGAGCAGTTCTTC.

The rearrangement links TRBV30 to TRBJ2-2, with TRBD2 identical over 12 bases. The ends lost 5 bases at V and 6 bases at J; junction bases unmatched: 10. The germline V gene has CDR1 GTSNPN and CDR2 SVGIG (reference sequence). The CDR3 contains 16 residues. CDR3 loop: CAWALGLAGNAGELFF. DNA for the CDR3: TGTGCCTGGGCCCTGGGACTAGCGGGCAACGCCGGGGAGCTGTTTTTT.

J is TRBJ2-3 and V is TRBV9; TRBD1 matches 7 bases. There are 16 residues in the CDR3. J lost 3 bases, V lost 3 bases, and 10 bases had no gene match. The germline gives CDR1 SGDLS, CDR2 YYNGEE. The DNA of the CDR3 is TGTGCCAGCAGCGCCGGGGAGACAGGGACGACAGATACGCAGTATTTT. Protein: CASSAGETGTTDTQYF. Combining the CDR3 with reference TRBV9 and TRBJ2-3 gives the whole variable domain DSGVTQTPKHLITATGQRVTLRCSPRSGDLSVYWYQQSLDQGLQFLIQYYNGEERAKGNILERFSAQQFPDLHSELNLSSLELGDSALYFCASSAGETGTTDTQYFGPGTRLTVL.

The V call is TRBV6-1, the J call TRBJ2-1; 9 bases map to TRBD2. V dropped 4 bases and J dropped 0; count of bases not matched to a gene: 7. CDR1 MNHNS and CDR2 SASEGT come from the germline V gene. The CDR3 is 17 residues long. The CDR3 loop reads CASSGWAGGSSYNEQFF. The CDR3 DNA reads as TGTGCCAGCAGTGGATGGGCGGGAGGGTCCTCCTACAATGAGCAGTTCTTC.

The chain joins TRBV29-1 to TRBJ1-2, with TRBD1 matching over 10 bases. Trimming took 7 bases from V and 5 from J; bases not matched to a gene: 7. The CDR3 covers 13 residues. Germline V gene data show CDR1 as SQVTM and CDR2 as ANQGSEA. CDR3 sequence: CSASGTGAYGYTF. The DNA of the CDR3 is TGCAGCGCCTCCGGGACAGGGGCATATGGCTACACCTTC.

V gene TRBV5-1 combines with J gene TRBJ2-7, with 7 bases aligning to TRBD1. The V and J ends lost 6 bases and 6 bases, in that order; junction bases with no gene match: 18. The CDR3 extends over 16 amino acids. The germline gives CDR1 SGHRS, CDR2 YFSETQ. CDR3 nucleotides: TGCGCCAGCACGTCGACAGGGTCTGGGTCCTACGGCGAGCAGTACTTC. This codes for CASTSTGSGSYGEQYF.